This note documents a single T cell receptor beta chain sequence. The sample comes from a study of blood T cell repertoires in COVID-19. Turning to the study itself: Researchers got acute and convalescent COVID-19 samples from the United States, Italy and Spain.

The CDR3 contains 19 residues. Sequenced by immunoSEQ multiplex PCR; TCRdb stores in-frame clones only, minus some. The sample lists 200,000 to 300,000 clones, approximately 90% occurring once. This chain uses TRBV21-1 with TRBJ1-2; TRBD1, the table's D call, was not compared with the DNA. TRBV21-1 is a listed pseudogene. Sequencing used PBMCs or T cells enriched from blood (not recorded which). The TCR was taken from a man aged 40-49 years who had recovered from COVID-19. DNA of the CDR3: TGTGCCAGCAGCCCGATCTCAGGGGGAAGTGTCCCTGTAAACTATGGCTACACCTTC. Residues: CASSPISGGSVPVNYGYTF.